The clone carrying this T cell receptor (beta chain) rates as medium-sized. Antigen unknown. Germline-derived CDR1 and CDR2 are SSHAT and FNYEAQ (reference sequence). Trimming cost V 5 bases and J 3 bases; bases outside gene matches: 4. This CDR3 is built from 15 residues. The data stem from a study of vaccination and CD4 T cells after COVID-19. Described treatment: approximately 10-day PBMC culture with coronavirus spike peptide pools or control peptides (ViraFEST assay). Once obtained from cultured CD4+ T cells, the DNA was sequenced using the Oncomine TCR Beta short-read assay. A single record per CDR3 protein comes from TCRdb applying MiXCR to the PCR reads. Of about 15,000 distinct CDR3 sequences in the sample, about half were seen once.

Sample: CD4+ T cells from blood, cultured in vitro, taken before SARS-CoV-2 vaccination. This rearrangement joins TRBV7-7 to TRBJ2-2, with TRBD1 matching 9 bases. The source is a human donor who had recovered from COVID-19. CDR3 bases: TGTGCCAGCAGCCTTGACAGGGGGGACACCGGGGAGCTGTTTTTT. The encoded protein is CASSLDRGDTGELFF. Combining the CDR3 with reference TRBV7-7 and TRBJ2-2 gives the whole variable domain GAGVSQSPRYKVTKRGQDVTLRCDPISSHATLYWYQQALGQGPEFLTYFNYEAQPDKSGLPSDRFSAERPEGSISTLTIQRTEQRDSAMYRCASSLDRGDTGELFFGEGSRLTVL.